This T cell receptor (beta chain) was documented in a study of shared clonotypes between healthy human individuals. Study results and caveats: Few donors restricted represented genetic and exposure-history diversity.

Among the unsorted PBMC samples, replicate PCRs used approximately 320 ng DNA, roughly 33,000 T cell genomes. The repertoire was sequenced with immunoSEQ multiplex PCR; TCRdb's copy has only in-frame clones and lacks some. The profile shows about 520,000 clones, almost 80% of them singletons. With regard to this clone: The target antigen is unknown.

Sequenced: PBMCs. This clonotype originated in a woman aged 40 to 50 in good health. Some clones in this sample may be carry-over from other donors' samples.

DNA of the CDR3: TGTGCCTGGAGTGAAACAGGCCACACTGAAGCTTTCTTT. Protein: CAWSETGHTEAFF. This sequence joins TRBV30 and TRBJ1-1; possible D gene TRBD1, 5 bases. The CDR3 sequence is 13 residues long. V shed 1 base and J shed 3 bases, with 9 bases lying between them. In germline, CDR1 is GTSNPN, CDR2 SVGIG (reference sequence).